Below, 8 T cell receptor beta chains from the same sample are listed, as sequenced in a study of graft-versus-host responses after intestinal transplantation. The table came from immunoSEQ multiplex PCR; TCRdb's copy has only in-frame clones and leaves some out. The sample carries over 40,000 clones, approximately 96% recorded once. The antigens these receptors bind are not known. The sample was unstimulated CD8+ T cells sorted from spleen or lymph node cells, taken before transplant. The source of these receptors is a human donor who was the organ donor for an intestinal transplant.

The chain uses TRBV6-5 and TRBJ2-2; the match to TRBD2 covers 7 bases. Germline loops: CDR1 MNHEY, CDR2 SVGAGI. CDR3 length: 15 residues. Trimming removed 7 bases from V and 2 bases from J; junction bases left unmatched: 7. The CDR3: CASNLGGDNTGELFF. The CDR3 DNA reads TGTGCCAGCAACCTGGGGGGGGACAACACCGGGGAGCTGTTTTTT.

V gene TRBV5-5 combines with J gene TRBJ2-3; D may be TRBD2 (6 bases). The CDR3 is 18 residues long. The V end lost 2 bases, the J end lost 0 bases, and 19 bases lay between the germline ends. Per germline, CDR1 SGHKS and CDR2 YYEKEE (reference sequence). This chain's CDR3 is CASSFGDPGLPSTDTQYF. Written as DNA, the CDR3 is TGTGCCAGCAGCTTTGGAGACCCGGGACTTCCTAGCACAGATACGCAGTATTTT.

This chain uses TRBV5-6 with TRBJ2-4; possibly TRBD1 or TRBD2 for D (5 bases each). V gave up 0 bases and J gave up 1 base, with 11 bases separating them. The CDR3 is made up of 16 amino acids. Germline V lookup: CDR1 SGHDT, CDR2 YYEEEE. CDR3 amino acids: CASSLAGSEAKNIQYF. In nucleotides, the CDR3 is TGTGCCAGCAGCTTGGCAGGGAGTGAGGCCAAAAACATTCAGTACTTC.

This clone was found once. The chain is built from TRBV5-6 and TRBJ1-4; a weak D match, TRBD1 (6 bases). The V end lost 2 bases, the J end lost 0 bases, and 14 bases lay between the germline ends. This CDR3 is built from 17 residues. Germline V gene lookup returns CDR1 SGHDT and CDR2 YYEEEE. CDR3 loop: CASSFWTVDATNEKLFF. For the CDR3, the DNA is TGTGCCAGCAGCTTCTGGACAGTCGACGCAACTAATGAAAAACTGTTTTTT.

V and J are TRBV4-1 and TRBJ1-1; D might be TRBD1 (5 bases). The CDR3 runs 15 residues. Trimming pared 6 bases from V and 1 base from J, leaving 15 bases between. Germline-derived CDR1 and CDR2 are MGHRA and YSYEKL. The CDR3 region is CASSTGEGPNTEAFF. The CDR3 coding sequence is TGCGCCAGCAGTACGGGGGAGGGCCCGAACACTGAAGCTTTCTTT.

The chain combines TRBV4-1 with TRBJ2-1, with 8 positions matching TRBD2. CDR3 length: 12 residues. V lost 4 bases to trimming and J lost 7 bases; unmatched junction nucleotides: 0. Germline values: CDR1 MGHRA, CDR2 YSYEKL. The CDR3 DNA reads as TGCGCCAGCAGCCCGGGGGGGAATGAGCAGTTCTTC. Its protein product is CASSPGGNEQFF.

The chain recombines TRBV9 with TRBJ2-5; no clear D. The DNA end lines up better with TRBJ2-7; the J call may be wrong. The germline gives CDR1 SGDLS, CDR2 YYNGEE. This CDR3 has 13 amino acids. CDR3 nucleotide sequence: TGTGCCAGCAGCGTAGGGACCTCCTACGAGCAGTACTTC. Translation: CASSVGTSYEQYF.

The chain couples TRBV5-8 to TRBJ2-1; D might be TRBD1 or TRBD2, each matching 5 bases. The CDR3 loop spans 12 amino acids. Trimming left V 3 bases short and J 8 bases short, with 9 bases between. Germline V lookup: CDR1 SGHTS, CDR2 YDEGEE. The CDR3 reads CASSWGTHEQFF. Written as DNA, the CDR3 is TGTGCCAGCAGCTGGGGGACCCATGAGCAGTTCTTC.